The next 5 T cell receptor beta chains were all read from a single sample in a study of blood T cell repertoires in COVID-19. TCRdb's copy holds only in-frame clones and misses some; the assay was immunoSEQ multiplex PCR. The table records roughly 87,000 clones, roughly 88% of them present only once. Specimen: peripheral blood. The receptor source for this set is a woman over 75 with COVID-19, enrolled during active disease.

The CDR3 spells CASSRLQADTEAFF. Here the CDR3 DNA reads TGTGCCAGCAGCCGTTTGCAAGCGGACACTGAAGCTTTCTTT. The rearrangement links TRBV5-6 to TRBJ1-1; no definite D call. The CDR3 extends over 14 amino acids. With 4 bases removed from V and 3 bases from J, the gap between germline ends came to 13 bases. CDR1 is SGHDT and CDR2 is YYEEEE in the germline V gene. Based on the CDR3 plus reference TRBV5-6 and TRBJ1-1, the full variable domain is DAGVTQSPTHLIKTRGQQVTLRCSPKSGHDTVSWYQQALGQGPQFIFQYYEEEERQRGNFPDRFSGHQFPNYSSELNVNALLLGDSALYLCASSRLQADTEAFFGQGTRLTVV.

The CDR3 here is CASSSSSGGVEGEQFF. The CDR3 nucleotides read TGTGCCAGCAGCTCGTCTAGCGGGGGGGTGGAGGGTGAGCAGTTCTTC. The chain couples TRBV7-9 to TRBJ2-1; TRBD2 matches at 12 bases. The V and J ends lost 4 bases and 9 bases, in that order; junction bases with no gene match: 10. The CDR3 length is 16 residues. The germline V gene encodes CDR1 SEHNR and CDR2 FQNEAQ (reference sequence).

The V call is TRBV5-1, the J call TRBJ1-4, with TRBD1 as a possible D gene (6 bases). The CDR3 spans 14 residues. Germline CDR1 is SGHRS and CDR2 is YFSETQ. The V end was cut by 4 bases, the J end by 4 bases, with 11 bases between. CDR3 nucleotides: TGCGCCAGCAGCATGACAGGCCTTAATGAAAAACTGTTTTTT. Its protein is CASSMTGLNEKLFF.

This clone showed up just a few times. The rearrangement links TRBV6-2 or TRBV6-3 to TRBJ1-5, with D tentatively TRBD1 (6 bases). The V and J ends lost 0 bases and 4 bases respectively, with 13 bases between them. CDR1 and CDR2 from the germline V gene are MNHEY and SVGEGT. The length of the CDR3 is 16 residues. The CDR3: CASSYSRGQFNQPQHF. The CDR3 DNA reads TGTGCCAGCAGTTACTCGAGAGGACAGTTTAATCAGCCCCAGCATTTT.

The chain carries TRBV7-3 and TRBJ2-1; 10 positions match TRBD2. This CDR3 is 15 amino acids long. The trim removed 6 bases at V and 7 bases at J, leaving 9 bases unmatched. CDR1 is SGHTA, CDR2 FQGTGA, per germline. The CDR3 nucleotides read TGTGCCAGCAGTTCTCTAGCGGGAGTAGCAAATGAGCAGTTCTTC. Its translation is CASSSLAGVANEQFF.